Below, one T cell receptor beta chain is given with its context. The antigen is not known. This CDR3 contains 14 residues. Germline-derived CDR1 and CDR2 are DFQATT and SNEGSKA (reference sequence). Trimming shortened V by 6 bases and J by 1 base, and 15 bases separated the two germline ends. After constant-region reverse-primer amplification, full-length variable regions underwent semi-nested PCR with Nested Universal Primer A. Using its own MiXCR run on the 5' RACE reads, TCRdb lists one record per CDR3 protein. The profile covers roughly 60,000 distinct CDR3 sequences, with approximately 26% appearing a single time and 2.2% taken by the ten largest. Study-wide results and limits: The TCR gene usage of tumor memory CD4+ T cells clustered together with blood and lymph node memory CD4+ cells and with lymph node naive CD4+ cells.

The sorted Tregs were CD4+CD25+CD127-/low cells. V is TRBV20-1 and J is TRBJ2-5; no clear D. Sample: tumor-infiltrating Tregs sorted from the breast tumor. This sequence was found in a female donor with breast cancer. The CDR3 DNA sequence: TGCAGTGCCCCCGGGCAGTTTTTCCAAGAGACCCAGTACTTC. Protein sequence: CSAPGQFFQETQYF.